This T cell receptor beta chain stems from a study of cytomegalovirus exposure and HLA in healthy donors. Amplification used 60 Vbeta primers and 13 Jbeta primers. Using immunoSEQ multiplex PCR, the repertoire was profiled, and TCRdb retains in-frame clones only, with some absent. The data hold 100,000 or so clones, with about 13% observed a single time. Regarding the study as a whole: Several of the most significant clusters appeared linked to common viral pathogens, based on a later analysis. The CMV antigen specificity of a few CMV-associated chains was confirmed through in vitro analysis.

The germline V gene encodes CDR1 SGHRS and CDR2 YFSETQ. Trimming shortened V by 1 base and J by 5 bases, and 10 bases separated the two germline ends. This CDR3 is built from 13 residues. This clone came up a few times. Its antigen is still unknown. This sequence originates from a man between 40 and 49 years old in good health and CMV-seropositive. The sample was PBMCs. The chain recombines TRBV5-1 with TRBJ2-7; D is ambiguous. The CDR3 spells CASSLLANNEQYF. CDR3 sequence (DNA): TGCGCCAGCAGCTTGTTAGCTAACAACGAGCAGTACTTC. Filled out from reference TRBV5-1 and TRBJ2-7, the complete variable domain reads KAGVTQTPRYLIKTRGQQVTLSCSPISGHRSVSWYQQTPGQGLQFLFEYFSETQRNKGNFPGRFSGRQFSNSRSEMNVSTLELGDSALYLCASSLLANNEQYFGPGTRLTVT.